One and the same sample provided the 15 T cell receptor beta chains below, sequenced in a study of T cell responses to AZD1222 COVID-19 vaccine listed by TCRdb under 2021. The time point label of this sample denotes: about 28 days (+/-7) after the second vaccine dose. Library generation was performed with the immunoSEQ multiplex PCR assay. Sourced from immuneACCESS, this table was stored by TCRdb with only in-frame sequences that have V and J called. A share of the clones is absent; for the studies checked, an unresolved V gene accounts for under half, and the remainder has no known explanation. For this sample the table gives 180,000 or so clones, of which approximately 91% were detected only once. The ten largest clones capture about 1.7% of the sample. This specimen consisted of peripheral blood, obtained 28 days after the second AZD1222 dose. The receptor set was obtained from an adult who received the AZD1222 COVID-19 vaccine.

The chain carries TRBV19 and TRBJ2-2; 11 bases are shared with TRBD1. The CDR3 spans 15 residues. V lost 7 bases, J lost 3 bases, and 4 bases stayed unmatched. Germline V gene sequence: CDR1 LNHDA, CDR2 SQIVND (reference sequence). The CDR3 spells CASMGTGGDTGELFF. In DNA, the CDR3 is TGTGCCAGTATGGGGACAGGGGGAGACACCGGGGAGCTGTTTTTT.

This rearrangement joins TRBV15 to TRBJ2-7, with D perhaps TRBD1 (6 bases). The CDR3 extends over 16 amino acids. With 3 bases removed from V and 2 bases from J, the gap between germline ends came to 17 bases. The germline CDR1 and CDR2 sequences are LNHNV and YYDKDF (reference sequence). This chain's CDR3 is CATSSDRGGTPYEQYF. The CDR3 region has the DNA TGTGCCACCAGCAGTGACCGAGGTGGGACACCCTACGAGCAGTACTTC.

The chain links TRBV7-6 to TRBJ2-2, with D hard to call. Trimming removed 4 bases at V and 6 bases at J, with 9 bases between. The CDR3 length is 13 residues. Germline values: CDR1 SGHVS, CDR2 FNYEAQ. The CDR3: CASSSQWAGELFF. The DNA for the CDR3 is TGTGCCAGCAGCTCACAATGGGCCGGGGAGCTGTTTTTT.

The V gene is TRBV9, the J gene TRBJ2-7; TRBD1 matches at 7 bases. This CDR3 is 14 amino acids long. Germline CDR1 and CDR2: SGDLS and YYNGEE. V gave up 0 bases and J gave up 3 bases; unmatched junction bases: 3. The CDR3 DNA sequence: TGTGCCAGCAGCGTAGGACAGGGTGGCTACGAGCAGTACTTC. Translated: CASSVGQGGYEQYF.

V is TRBV6-5 and J is TRBJ1-3, with 12 bases matching TRBD1. This CDR3 spans 15 amino acids. Trimming at V came to 7 bases and at J to 2 bases, leaving 3 bases not matched to a gene. Per the germline V gene, CDR1 is MNHEY and CDR2 is SVGAGI. In nucleotides, the CDR3 is TGTGCCAGCACCCGGGACAGGGGGCCTGGAAACACCATATATTTT. This gives the protein CASTRDRGPGNTIYF.

The rearrangement links TRBV5-1 to TRBJ2-7; the D is unclear. CDR1 SGHRS and CDR2 YFSETQ come from the germline V gene. V lost 3 bases, J lost 2 bases, and 9 bases lay in between. The CDR3 covers 13 residues. CDR3 residues: CASSSLSTYEQYF. In DNA, the CDR3 is TGCGCCAGCAGCTCACTCTCTACCTACGAGCAGTACTTC.

Note on this clone: An end of the junction does not agree with germline; a read error may underlie this. The chain couples TRBV7-7 to TRBJ2-5; TRBD1 might be the D (6 bases). The CDR3 covers 13 residues. Germline CDR1 SSHAT, CDR2 FNYEAQ (reference sequence). The CDR3 reads CASSLDSQETQYF. The CDR3 DNA reads TGTGCTAGCAGCTTGGACAGCCAAGAGACCCAGTACTTC. The entire variable domain, with the rest obtained from reference TRBV7-7 and TRBJ2-5, is as follows: GAGVSQSPRYKVTKRGQDVTLRCDPISSHATLYWYQQALGQGPEFLTYFNYEAQPDKSGLPSDRFSAERPEGSISTLTIQRTEQRDSAMYRCASSLDSQETQYFGPGTRLLVL.

The V gene is TRBV6-5, the J gene TRBJ2-2; 11 nucleotides match TRBD2. J was trimmed by 4 bases and V by 2 bases; bases with no gene match: 3. CDR1 and CDR2 from the germline V gene are MNHEY and SVGAGI. This CDR3 is built from 16 residues. The CDR3 spells CASSYPTSGGTGELFF. The CDR3, as DNA: TGTGCCAGCAGTTACCCAACTAGCGGGGGCACCGGGGAGCTGTTTTTT.

This chain connects TRBV7-6 to TRBJ1-4; D ambiguous. Per germline, CDR1 SGHVS and CDR2 FNYEAQ. The V and J ends lost 0 bases and 3 bases respectively, with 8 bases between them. The CDR3 has 15 amino acids. CDR3: CASSLALKSNEKLFF. CDR3 bases: TGTGCCAGCAGCTTAGCTCTGAAATCTAATGAAAAACTGTTTTTT. The variable domain in full, completed from reference TRBV7-6 and TRBJ1-4, reads GAGVSQSPRYKVTKRGQDVALRCDPISGHVSLYWYRQALGQGPEFLTYFNYEAQQDKSGLPNDRFSAERPEGSISTLTIQRTEQRDSAMYRCASSLALKSNEKLFFGSGTQLSVL.

This clone was detected only once. The chain couples TRBV11-2 to TRBJ2-7; TRBD1 matches 7 bases. Germline V gives CDR1 SGHAT, CDR2 FQNNGV. J gave up 0 bases and V 6 bases, and 8 bases lay outside the gene matches. This CDR3 is built from 15 residues. The CDR3 nucleotides are TGTGCCAGCAGGGAAGGGACAGTATCCTCCTACGAGCAGTACTTC. Its protein product is CASREGTVSSYEQYF.

This chain uses TRBV7-2 with TRBJ2-7; D not resolved. The CDR3 is 11 amino acids. Trimming shortened V by 2 bases and J by 5 bases, and 4 bases separated the two germline ends. Germline loops: CDR1 SGHTA, CDR2 FQGNSA. Here the CDR3 DNA reads TGTGCCAGCAGCTTAAACCACGAGCAGTACTTC. Amino acids: CASSLNHEQYF.

The chain links TRBV19 to TRBJ2-7; TRBD2 aligns across 11 bases. V lost 6 bases and J lost 4; bases outside the gene matches: 5. Germline CDR1 is LNHDA and CDR2 is SQIVND (reference sequence). This CDR3 is 14 amino acids long. The CDR3, as DNA: TGTGCCAGTAGCCGACTAGCGGGAAGGTACGAGCAGTACTTC. It specifies CASSRLAGRYEQYF.

This clone has only one observation. This chain uses TRBV6-5 with TRBJ2-7; 7 bases agree with TRBD1. V shed 2 bases and J 3 bases; nucleotides not matched to a gene: 1. Germline V gene lookup returns CDR1 MNHEY and CDR2 SVGAGI. This CDR3 has 13 amino acids. CDR3 DNA sequence: TGTGCCAGCAGTTACAGGGGGCACTACGAGCAGTACTTC. As protein: CASSYRGHYEQYF.

The chain recombines TRBV7-2 with TRBJ1-1, with no clear D. V was shortened by 1 base and J by 10 bases, with 13 bases between the two germline ends. CDR1 SGHTA and CDR2 FQGNSA come from the germline V gene. The CDR3 contains 13 residues. The CDR3 spells CASSLVGPDGAFF. The CDR3 DNA sequence: TGTGCCAGCAGCTTAGTCGGCCCAGACGGAGCTTTCTTT.

This clone was observed a single time. V is TRBV7-2 and J is TRBJ2-5; 7 bases match TRBD1. Germline loops: CDR1 SGHTA, CDR2 FQGNSA. The CDR3 spans 14 residues. The trim removed 5 bases at V and 2 bases at J, leaving 5 bases unmatched. The CDR3 sequence is CASSPRGRQETQYF. As DNA, the CDR3 is TGTGCCAGCAGCCCGAGGGGGCGACAAGAGACCCAGTACTTC.